These 19 T cell receptor beta chains share one sample of origin, sequenced in a study of human T cells and chemical hapten exposure. Time point: patch test 3, about 24 weeks after DPC sensitization. The treatment is: therapeutic diphenylcyclopropenone sensitization with weekly scalp DPC. Each CDR3 protein gets one entry after TCRdb re-called the RACE reads with MiXCR. The sample lists under 200,000 distinct CDR3 sequences, roughly a quarter occurring once. The material sequenced was whole blood, taken in connection with sensitization to the hapten diphenylcyclopropenone (DPC). Every receptor here comes from a woman in her late teens or twenties with alopecia areata. Some clones in this sample may be carry-over from other donors' samples.

This clonotype was recorded a few times. The rearrangement links TRBV20-1 to TRBJ1-3; D unresolved. This CDR3 has 14 amino acids. V gave up 4 bases and J gave up 0 bases, with 10 bases separating them. CDR1 and CDR2 from the germline V gene are DFQATT and SNEGSKA (reference sequence). CDR3 sequence: CSATGPHSGNTIYF. CDR3 bases: TGCAGTGCTACCGGGCCCCACTCTGGAAACACCATATATTTT.

This CDR3 is CASSSTSGHEQFF. CDR3 nucleotide sequence: TGTGCCAGCTCATCGACTAGCGGCCATGAGCAGTTCTTC. The chain joins TRBV18 to TRBJ2-1; TRBD2 agrees at 9 bases. V gave up 5 bases and J gave up 8 bases; unmatched junction bases: 4. Germline V gene data show CDR1 as KGHSH and CDR2 as LQKENI. This CDR3 spans 13 amino acids.

A single count supports this clonotype. The chain combines TRBV18 with TRBJ2-5; the D is unclear. Trimming stripped 2 bases from V and 4 bases from J, with 11 bases between. The CDR3 is 14 amino acids. Germline CDR1 KGHSH, CDR2 LQKENI. The CDR3 coding sequence is TGTGCCAGCTCACCATTGGTGAATCCAGAGACCCAGTACTTC. Translating gives CASSPLVNPETQYF.

V usage is TRBV15 and J usage is TRBJ1-3; D unclear. The CDR3 is made up of 15 amino acids. The germline CDR1 and CDR2 sequences are LNHNV and YYDKDF (reference sequence). V lost 0 bases and J lost 0, with 6 bases in between. The CDR3: CATSRDGVSGNTIYF. The DNA for the CDR3 is TGTGCCACCAGCAGAGATGGGGTCTCTGGAAACACCATATATTTT. Full variable domain (rest looked up from reference TRBV15 and TRBJ1-3): DAMVIQNPRYQVTQFGKPVTLSCSQTLNHNVMYWYQQKSSQAPKLLFHYYDKDFNNEADTPDNFQSRRPNTSFCFLDIRSPGLGDTAMYLCATSRDGVSGNTIYFGEGSWLTVV.

CDR3 DNA: TGTGCCAGCAATGAGTCAGGCTACTACAATGAGCAGTTCTTC. This gives the protein CASNESGYYNEQFF. This chain joins TRBV6-4 and TRBJ2-1; D not certain. The germline V gene encodes CDR1 MRHNA and CDR2 SNTAGT. This CDR3 spans 14 amino acids. Trimming left V 7 bases short and J 3 bases short, with 13 bases between.

The chain couples TRBV18 to TRBJ2-5; 7 bases are a match to TRBD1. Germline V lookup: CDR1 KGHSH, CDR2 LQKENI. The CDR3 contains 13 residues. Trimming removed 1 base from V and 4 bases from J; junction bases left unmatched: 0. CDR3 coding DNA: TGTGCCAGCTCACCACACAGGGGAGAGACCCAGTACTTC. Its protein is CASSPHRGETQYF. The variable domain in full, with the rest retrieved from reference TRBV18 and TRBJ2-5, is NAGVMQNPRHLVRRRGQEARLRCSPMKGHSHVYWYRQLPEEGLKFMVYLQKENIIDESGMPKERFSAEFPKEGPSILRIQQVVRGDSAAYFCASSPHRGETQYFGPGTRLLVL.

This clonotype was found a few times. This chain links TRBV29-1 with TRBJ2-1; D uncertain. Germline-derived CDR1 and CDR2 are SQVTM and ANQGSEA. The CDR3 totals 14 residues. Trimming left V 4 bases short and J 0 bases short, with 10 bases between. CDR3 residues: CSVAGFSSYNEQFF. As DNA, the CDR3 is TGCAGCGTTGCGGGTTTCAGCTCCTACAATGAGCAGTTCTTC.

The chain couples TRBV7-2 to TRBJ2-5; the D is unclear. The CDR3 has 14 amino acids. Germline assignment: CDR1 SGHTA and CDR2 FQGNSA. V lost 2 bases and J 7 bases, leaving 14 bases between the germline ends. The CDR3 here is CASSLYPPPGTQYF. The CDR3 coding sequence is TGTGCCAGCAGCTTATATCCGCCTCCGGGGACCCAGTACTTC.

The chain is built from TRBV9 and TRBJ2-3; no definite D call. CDR3 length: 15 amino acids. From germline, CDR1 is SGDLS and CDR2 YYNGEE. V lost 4 bases, J lost 2 bases, and 14 bases lay in between. The CDR3 here is CASSPPQIITDTQYF. The CDR3 DNA follows: TGTGCCAGCAGCCCCCCGCAGATCATCACAGATACGCAGTATTTT. Full variable domain (rest looked up from reference TRBV9 and TRBJ2-3): DSGVTQTPKHLITATGQRVTLRCSPRSGDLSVYWYQQSLDQGLQFLIQYYNGEERAKGNILERFSAQQFPDLHSELNLSSLELGDSALYFCASSPPQIITDTQYFGPGTRLTVL.

The rearrangement links TRBV7-8 to TRBJ1-6, with a tentative D call TRBD1 (6 bases). Germline CDR1 and CDR2: SGHVS and FQNEAQ. The CDR3 contains 16 residues. V lost 6 bases and J 0 bases, leaving 12 bases between the germline ends. CDR3 nucleotide sequence: TGTGCCAGCAGTAACAGGGAGAGCTCCTATAATTCACCCCTCCACTTT. It encodes CASSNRESSYNSPLHF. Combining the CDR3 with reference TRBV7-8 and TRBJ1-6 gives the whole variable domain GAGVSQSPRYKVAKRGQDVALRCDPISGHVSLFWYQQALGQGPEFLTYFQNEAQLDKSGLPSDRFFAERPEGSVSTLKIQRTQQEDSAVYLCASSNRESSYNSPLHFGNGTRLTVT.

This clonotype was observed a few times. The chain has TRBV27 and TRBJ2-2, with 11 bases matching TRBD2. After removal of 4 bases from V and 4 bases from J, the junction contained 5 bases not matched to a gene. Germline assignment: CDR1 MNHEY and CDR2 SMNVEV (reference sequence). This CDR3 has 16 residues. CDR3 sequence reads: CASSSYGTSGTGELFF. CDR3 coding DNA: TGTGCCAGCAGTTCTTACGGGACTAGCGGCACCGGGGAGCTGTTTTTT.

With regard to this clonotype: This CDR3 is missing its conserved last phenylalanine or tryptophan, likely due to a read error. This chain connects TRBV20-1 to TRBJ1-1; D may be TRBD1 (6 bases). The CDR3 length is 13 residues. Germline V gene data show CDR1 as DFQATT and CDR2 as SNEGSKA (reference sequence). V was clipped by 6 bases and J by 4 bases, with 15 bases between them. CDR3 coding DNA: TGCAGTGCCCAACAGGGCGGGAGCACTGAAGCTTTCTCT. It is translated as CSAQQGGSTEAFS.

This clonotype was counted a few times. The V and J genes are TRBV9 and TRBJ2-1, with 9 bases lining up with TRBD1. Germline CDR1 reads SGDLS; CDR2 reads YYNGEE. Trimming took 2 bases from V and 8 from J; bases not matched to a gene: 5. The CDR3 extends over 14 amino acids. The CDR3 spells CASSVGDREYEQFF. Written as DNA, the CDR3 is TGTGCCAGCAGCGTTGGGGACAGGGAGTATGAGCAGTTCTTC.

The rearrangement links TRBV4-2 to TRBJ2-5; 8 bases line up with TRBD1. Per the germline V gene, CDR1 is LGHNA and CDR2 is YNFKEQ. V lost 2 bases, J lost 4 bases, and 3 bases stayed unmatched. CDR3 length equals 14 residues. The CDR3 spells CASSQNTGGETQYF. The CDR3 DNA reads as TGTGCCAGCAGCCAAAATACAGGGGGAGAGACCCAGTACTTC.

The chain combines TRBV29-1 with TRBJ2-2; 10 bases agree with TRBD1. The ends lost 7 bases at V and 16 bases at J; junction bases unmatched: 12. The germline V gene encodes CDR1 SQVTM and CDR2 ANQGSEA. The CDR3 spans 12 residues. DNA of the CDR3: TGCAGCGCCGGGACAGGGGCCGGGACGAGGTTTTTT. Translation gives CSAGTGAGTRFF.

The chain joins TRBV3-1 to TRBJ1-3; D not certain. The CDR3 covers 16 residues. Germline assignment: CDR1 LGHDT and CDR2 YNNKEL (reference sequence). The V gene lost 0 bases and the J gene lost 4 bases, with 13 bases spanning the gap. The CDR3 bases are TGTGCCAGCAGCCAAGATCGGCTCGGGCGAGGAAACACCATATATTTT. Translating gives CASSQDRLGRGNTIYF.

This clonotype was counted a few times. The chain recombines TRBV4-2 with TRBJ2-7; the D gene could be TRBD1 or TRBD2 (5 bases each). The ends were cut back, 0 bases at V and 6 bases at J, with 12 bases in the middle. The CDR3 consists of 14 residues. Germline CDR1 reads LGHNA; CDR2 reads YNFKEQ. The DNA for the CDR3 is TGTGCCAGCAGCCAAGATTCCGGGGCGGGCGAGCAGTACTTC. Protein sequence: CASSQDSGAGEQYF.

The V gene is TRBV7-2, the J gene TRBJ1-3; 7 bases line up with TRBD1. The germline gives CDR1 SGHTA, CDR2 FQGNSA. The CDR3 runs to 14 residues. J was trimmed by 6 bases and V by 3 bases; bases with no gene match: 5. CDR3 sequence reads: CASSFSGGINTIYF. CDR3 DNA sequence: TGTGCCAGCAGCTTTTCAGGGGGGATAAACACCATATATTTT.

The sample holds a few counts of this clonotype. The chain recombines TRBV4-3 with TRBJ1-6; maybe TRBD1 (5 bases). Trimming pared 0 bases from V and 11 bases from J, leaving 11 bases between. This CDR3 has 14 amino acids. In germline, CDR1 is LGHNA, CDR2 YSLEER. CDR3 sequence reads: CASSQDGAKTPLHF. The CDR3 region has the DNA TGCGCCAGCAGCCAAGATGGGGCAAAGACACCCCTCCACTTT.